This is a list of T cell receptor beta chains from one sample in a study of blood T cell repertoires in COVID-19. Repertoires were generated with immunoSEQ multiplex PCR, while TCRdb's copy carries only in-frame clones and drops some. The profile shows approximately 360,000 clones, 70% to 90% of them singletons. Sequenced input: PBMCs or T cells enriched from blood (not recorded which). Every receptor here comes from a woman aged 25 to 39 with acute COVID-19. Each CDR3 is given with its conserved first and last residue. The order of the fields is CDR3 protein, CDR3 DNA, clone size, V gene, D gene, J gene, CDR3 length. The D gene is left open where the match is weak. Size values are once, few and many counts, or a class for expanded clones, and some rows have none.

CASSGQGLRAGELFF TGTGCCAGCAGCGGTCAGGGGCTTAGGGCCGGGGAGCTGTTTTTT - TRBV9 - TRBJ2-2 15
CASSGPGQGMRAQHF TGTGCCAGTAGTGGACCGGGACAGGGGATGAGAGCCCAGCATTTT - TRBV19 TRBD1 TRBJ1-5 15
CAWSQQFYEQYF TGTGCCTGGAGTCAACAGTTCTACGAGCAGTACTTC - TRBV30 - TRBJ2-7 12
CASSENGGALYTQYF TGTGCCAGCAGTGAAAACGGGGGGGCCTTGTACACGCAGTATTTT - TRBV9 TRBD2 TRBJ2-3 15
CATSDQRTAHPGGYTF TGTGCCACCAGTGACCAACGGACAGCACACCCGGGGGGCTACACCTTC - TRBV24-1 - TRBJ1-2 16
CASSRLGGSNYGYTF TGTGCCAGCAGCCGCCTAGGCGGTTCTAACTATGGCTACACCTTC - TRBV6-5 - TRBJ1-2 15
CASSEAGDSPLHF TGTGCCAGCAGTGAAGCGGGGGATTCACCCCTCCACTTT once TRBV25-1 - TRBJ1-6 13
CASSPPRVQGVAEKLFF TGTGCCAGCAGCCCCCCACGGGTGCAGGGGGTGGCTGAAAAACTGTTTTTT - TRBV7-9 TRBD1 TRBJ1-4 17
CASSDRENTKLFF TGTGCCAGCAGTGACCGGGAGAACACAAAACTGTTTTTT - TRBV12-3/TRBV12-4 - TRBJ1-4 13
CASSIDGYTGELFF TGTGCCAGCTCAATCGACGGGTACACCGGGGAGCTGTTTTTT - TRBV18 - TRBJ2-2 14
CASSSRGRTDNYGYTF TGTGCCAGCAGCTCACGAGGACGGACAGATAACTATGGCTACACCTTC - TRBV7-9 - TRBJ1-2 16
CASSPRTGRYGYTF TGTGCCAGCAGTCCGAGGACAGGTCGCTATGGCTACACCTTC - TRBV27 TRBD1 TRBJ1-2 14
CASSRSTGRNTGELFF TGCGCCAGCAGCCGGTCGACAGGGCGGAACACCGGGGAGCTGTTTTTT - TRBV4-3 TRBD1 TRBJ2-2 16
CASSPRGMNTEAFF TGTGCCAGCAGCCCCCGCGGAATGAACACTGAAGCTTTCTTT - TRBV9 - TRBJ1-1 14
CASSEETGANNSPLHF TGTGCCAGCAGCGAGGAGACAGGGGCGAATAATTCACCCCTCCACTTT - TRBV5-6 TRBD1 TRBJ1-6 16
CASGSLDGYTF TGTGCCAGCGGGAGCCTGGATGGCTACACCTTC - TRBV5-4 - TRBJ1-2 11
CASSTPSRQNNYGYTF TGTGCCAGCAGCACCCCGTCAAGACAAAACAACTATGGCTACACCTTC - TRBV21-1 - TRBJ1-2 16
CASSPISGTNTGELFF TGTGCCAGCAGCCCCATTAGCGGGACGAACACCGGGGAGCTGTTTTTT - TRBV11-1 TRBD2 TRBJ2-2 16
CATSRDEVAGEGYTF TGTGCCACCAGCAGAGATGAGGTGGCAGGGGAAGGCTACACCTTC once TRBV15 - TRBJ1-2 15
CASSVLFTGPNQPQHF TGTGCCAGCAGTGTGTTGTTCACAGGGCCTAATCAGCCCCAGCATTTT - TRBV6-1 - TRBJ1-5 16
CASSERRDRTDTEAFF TGTGCCAGCAGTGAGCGGCGGGACAGGACGGACACTGAAGCTTTCTTT - TRBV2 TRBD1 TRBJ1-1 16
CASSPGGAGELFF TGTGCCAGCAGCCCAGGAGGGGCCGGGGAGCTGTTTTTT - TRBV27 - TRBJ2-2 13
CASSPRGRAGDTQYF TGTGCCAGCAGCCCCCGTGGTAGAGCAGGAGATACGCAGTATTTT - TRBV7-3 - TRBJ2-3 15
CASSFNTLNTEAFF TGTGCCAGCAGCTTTAACACCCTGAACACTGAAGCTTTCTTT - TRBV3-1/TRBV3-2 - TRBJ1-1 14
CATSTRPSTDTQYF TGTGCCACCTCGACAAGACCTAGCACAGATACGCAGTATTTT - TRBV19 - TRBJ2-3 14
CASSSGDRHTDTQYF TGTGCCAGCAGCTCGGGGGACAGACACACAGATACGCAGTATTTT - TRBV5-4 - TRBJ2-3 15
CATSRDFVRGLDTYNEQFF TGTGCCACCAGCAGAGATTTCGTTAGGGGACTCGACACCTACAATGAGCAGTTCTTC - TRBV15 - TRBJ2-1 19
CASSALDRGANTEAFF TGTGCCAGTAGTGCCCTGGACAGGGGCGCGAACACTGAAGCTTTCTTT - TRBV19 TRBD1 TRBJ1-1 16
CASSPRTGLRSGELFF TGTGCCAGCAGCCCCCGGACAGGGTTGAGGTCCGGGGAGCTGTTTTTT once TRBV9 TRBD1 TRBJ2-2 16
CASSLNGGYNEQFF TGTGCCAGCAGTTTGAACGGGGGCTACAATGAGCAGTTCTTC - TRBV28 - TRBJ2-1 14
CASSVRLTGTSNTQQFF TGCGCCAGCAGCGTACGACTTACCGGGACTAGCAATACCCAACAGTTCTTC - TRBV4-1 TRBD2 TRBJ2-1 17
CASSFLQVSGANVLTF TGTGCCAGCAGCTTTCTTCAGGTCTCTGGGGCCAACGTCCTGACTTTC - TRBV7-9 - TRBJ2-6 16
CASSLRPGVTFSYEQYF TGCGCCAGCAGCTTGAGGCCGGGGGTCACCTTCTCCTACGAGCAGTACTTC - TRBV5-1 - TRBJ2-7 17
CASPTGHSGNTIYF TGTGCCAGTCCGACAGGGCACTCTGGAAACACCATATATTTT - TRBV6-5 TRBD1 TRBJ1-3 14
CASTRRERGTGSSGNTIYF TGTGCCAGCACTCGAAGAGAGAGGGGGACAGGGAGCTCTGGAAACACCATATATTTT - TRBV6-6 TRBD1 TRBJ1-3 19
CATFNGLSSGANVLTF TGTGCCACCTTTAACGGTCTTAGCTCTGGGGCCAACGTCCTGACTTTC - TRBV15 - TRBJ2-6 16
CASSQAGAGPNYGYTF TGTGCCAGCAGCCAAGCTGGGGCAGGGCCTAACTATGGCTACACCTTC - TRBV3-1/TRBV3-2 - TRBJ1-2 16